The sample holds one count of the clone carrying this T cell receptor (beta chain). The CDR3 sequence is 18 residues long. The J segment lost 3 bases and the V segment lost 10 bases, leaving 19 bases of the junction unmatched. These data come from a study of T-cell reconstitution after alpha-beta-depleted transplantation in children. The TCRbeta library incorporated unique molecular identifiers. MiXCR was run by TCRdb on the PCR reads, yielding one entry per CDR3 protein. The sample includes about 610,000 distinct CDR3 sequences, roughly 10% of them seen just once. Material: PBMCs from the stem cell graft donor, obtained from the stem cell graft. This clonotype originated in a human donor who donated a stem cell graft to a child with acute myeloid leukemia. The chain couples TRBV12-3 or TRBV12-4 to TRBJ2-1, with 9 bases identical to TRBD2. The CDR3 bases are TGTGCCATCTGTTCCTCAGGGGCTAGCGGGACCGGCTACAATGAGCAGTTCTTC. It codes for CAICSSGASGTGYNEQFF.